These 21 T cell receptor beta chains were all obtained from the same sample, sequenced in a study of response to subunit inactivated influenza vaccine. MiXCR, run by TCRdb on the RT-PCR reads, gives a single entry per CDR3 protein. The sample yields around 200,000 distinct CDR3 sequences, 7.5% to 10% seen once. Sequenced here: non-naive T cells sorted from PBMCs, sampled on the day of vaccination. The receptors were gathered from a man between 50 and 59 years old who received an inactivated influenza vaccine.

This clonotype has only a few counts. The rearrangement joins TRBV7-2 to TRBJ2-1; 11 bases match TRBD2. Trimming removed 5 bases from V and 6 bases from J; junction bases left unmatched: 9. CDR1 SGHTA and CDR2 FQGNSA come from the germline V gene. The CDR3 extends over 16 amino acids. The CDR3 here is CASSTASGGPPNEQFF. As DNA, the CDR3 is TGTGCCAGCAGCACGGCTAGCGGGGGGCCCCCCAATGAGCAGTTCTTC.

The chain joins TRBV2 to TRBJ1-1; TRBD1 might be the D (5 bases). This CDR3 is built from 13 residues. Trimming shortened V by 9 bases and J by 0 bases, and 11 bases separated the two germline ends. The germline V gene encodes CDR1 SNHLY and CDR2 FYNNEI. CDR3 loop: CASSTEMNTEAFF. The DNA of the CDR3 is TGTGCCAGTTCGACAGAGATGAACACTGAAGCTTTCTTT. The full variable domain, completed using reference TRBV2 and TRBJ1-1, is EPEVTQTPSHQVTQMGQEVILRCVPISNHLYFYWYRQILGQKVEFLVSFYNNEISEKSEIFDDQFSVERPDGSNFTLKIRSTKLEDSAMYFCASSTEMNTEAFFGQGTRLTVV.

V usage is TRBV7-6 and J usage is TRBJ2-7; D might be TRBD1 (5 bases). V lost 6 bases, J lost 2 bases, and 11 bases lay in between. Per the germline V gene, CDR1 is SGHVS and CDR2 is FNYEAQ. The length of the CDR3 is 13 residues. In DNA, the CDR3 is TGTGCCAGCAGTAGGGGTGGAACCTACGAGCAGTACTTC. It translates to CASSRGGTYEQYF.

Many counts were recorded for this clonotype. The chain employs TRBV4-2 and TRBJ2-1, with 14 bases aligning to TRBD2. The germline CDR1 and CDR2 sequences are LGHNA and YNFKEQ. The CDR3 length is 16 residues. Germline trimming cut 3 bases from V and 7 bases from J; bases unmatched to any gene: 5. CDR3 coding DNA: TGTGCCAGCAGCCAGCAGGGACTAGCGGGAGTGAATGAGCAGTTCTTC. It encodes CASSQQGLAGVNEQFF.

The chain combines TRBV24-1 with TRBJ2-3, with D possibly being TRBD1 or TRBD2 (6 bases each). The CDR3 is 16 amino acids. Germline loops: CDR1 KGHDR, CDR2 SFDVKD. V was clipped by 5 bases and J by 5 bases, with 19 bases between them. CDR3 loop: CATSGTLGGTLDTQYF. CDR3 DNA: TGTGCCACCAGTGGGACCCTAGGGGGGACCCTAGATACGCAGTATTTT.

This clonotype was counted between two and nine times. The rearrangement links TRBV20-1 to TRBJ2-3; TRBD2 agrees at 7 bases. V shed 5 bases and J 1 base; nucleotides not matched to a gene: 3. The CDR3 length is 13 residues. Germline lookup yields CDR1 DFQATT and CDR2 SNEGSKA (reference sequence). CDR3 amino acids: CSAAGVRTDTQYF. DNA of the CDR3: TGCAGTGCTGCGGGGGTCCGCACAGATACGCAGTATTTT.

This clonotype has at least ten counts. The chain carries TRBV4-1 and TRBJ1-6, with a weak D call TRBD1 (6 bases). Trimming took off 2 bases at V and 14 bases at J, with 22 bases between the two ends. The CDR3 totals 16 residues. Germline values: CDR1 MGHRA, CDR2 YSYEKL. The CDR3 DNA follows: TGCGCCAGCAGCCAACGGGGACACCTGCGATCGGAGGCCCTCCACTTT. Translation: CASSQRGHLRSEALHF.

This chain links TRBV6-1 with TRBJ2-7; D is unresolved. CDR3 length: 13 residues. Germline CDR1 MNHNS, CDR2 SASEGT. V was pared by 4 bases and J by 3 bases, with 10 bases between. Written as DNA, the CDR3 is TGTGCCAGCAGTGTTGGACCAAACTACGAGCAGTACTTC. Protein: CASSVGPNYEQYF.

This clonotype has only a few counts. This chain uses TRBV6-2 or TRBV6-3 with TRBJ1-2; 9 bases fit TRBD1. This CDR3 has 15 residues. The V gene's germline CDR1 is MNHEY and CDR2 SVGEGT. Germline trimming cut 4 bases from V and 4 bases from J; bases unmatched to any gene: 7. In DNA form, the CDR3 reads TGTGCCAGCAGTTCCTGGACAGGGGCCTTCTATGGCTACACCTTC. It specifies CASSSWTGAFYGYTF.

The chain joins TRBV18 to TRBJ1-5; a weak D match, TRBD1 (6 bases). This CDR3 has 15 amino acids. CDR1 and CDR2 from the germline V gene are KGHSH and LQKENI. With 3 bases removed from V and 2 bases from J, the gap between germline ends came to 11 bases. The CDR3 spells CASSPSGAGNQPQHF. DNA of the CDR3: TGTGCCAGCTCACCGTCGGGGGCTGGCAATCAGCCCCAGCATTTT.

The chain employs TRBV5-1 and TRBJ1-1; D gene uncertain. The V end was cut by 0 bases, the J end by 1 base, with 10 bases between. This CDR3 contains 15 residues. The germline V gene encodes CDR1 SGHRS and CDR2 YFSETQ. The DNA of the CDR3 is TGCGCCAGCAGCTTGGTGGAATGGAGGAACACTGAAGCTTTCTTT. Protein sequence: CASSLVEWRNTEAFF.

The V call is TRBV5-1, the J call TRBJ2-5; TRBD1 is a possible D gene (5 bases). The CDR3 has 14 residues. Germline V gene sequence: CDR1 SGHRS, CDR2 YFSETQ. V was trimmed by 4 bases and J by 5 bases, leaving 15 bases between them. In nucleotides, the CDR3 is TGCGCCAGCAGCGTGGACGGAAGGGGTGAGACCCAGTACTTC. Amino acid sequence: CASSVDGRGETQYF.

This clonotype was counted many times. The rearrangement links TRBV5-6 to TRBJ2-6; D gene unclear. The CDR3 covers 16 residues. V lost 6 bases, J lost 0 bases, and 13 bases lay in between. The germline V gene has CDR1 SGHDT and CDR2 YYEEEE. This CDR3 is CASTPFTFSGANVLTF. Written as DNA, the CDR3 is TGTGCCAGCACCCCCTTTACGTTCTCTGGGGCCAACGTCCTGACTTTC. Full variable domain (outside the CDR3, taken from reference TRBV5-6 and TRBJ2-6): DAGVTQSPTHLIKTRGQQVTLRCSPKSGHDTVSWYQQALGQGPQFIFQYYEEEERQRGNFPDRFSGHQFPNYSSELNVNALLLGDSALYLCASTPFTFSGANVLTFGAGSRLTVL.

This chain joins TRBV12-3 or TRBV12-4 and TRBJ2-1, with D tentatively TRBD2 (7 bases). The CDR3 is 14 residues long. The V and J ends lost 8 bases and 3 bases respectively, with 14 bases between them. The CDR3 region has the DNA TGTGCCAGCCACAGAGGGGGGGGCTACAATGAGCAGTTCTTC. It specifies CASHRGGGYNEQFF.

This clonotype was detected many times. The chain is built from TRBV4-3 and TRBJ2-2, with a weak D call TRBD2 (5 bases). The CDR3 sequence is 14 residues long. Germline CDR1 and CDR2: LGHNA and YSLEER. V shed 5 bases and J shed 8 bases, with 15 bases lying between them. The CDR3 nucleotides are TGCGCCAGCAGCTCGGGGAGCGGATCTGGGGAGCTGTTTTTT. Protein sequence: CASSSGSGSGELFF.

This clonotype came up many times. V gene TRBV12-3 or TRBV12-4 combines with J gene TRBJ2-5; 7 bases match TRBD1. The ends lost 7 bases at V and 4 bases at J; junction bases unmatched: 9. CDR3 length equals 14 residues. This CDR3 reads CASNSRDRLETQYF. The DNA for the CDR3 is TGTGCCAGCAACAGTCGGGACAGACTAGAGACCCAGTACTTC.

This clonotype has a count of ten or more. The J gene is TRBJ2-7, the V gene TRBV7-6; D gene ambiguous. Germline lookup yields CDR1 SGHVS and CDR2 FNYEAQ. V was clipped by 3 bases and J by 0 bases, with 9 bases between them. This CDR3 has 14 residues. The CDR3 loop reads CASSLERTSYEQYF. CDR3 nucleotide sequence: TGTGCCAGCAGCTTGGAGAGGACCTCCTACGAGCAGTACTTC.

This clonotype was seen a handful of times. CDR3 protein: CASSQRISAREVNNEQFF. The CDR3 coding sequence is TGTGCCAGCAGCCAGAGGATATCGGCGCGGGAGGTGAACAATGAGCAGTTCTTC. The V gene is TRBV28, the J gene TRBJ2-1, with 8 nucleotides matching TRBD2. Germline values: CDR1 MDHEN, CDR2 SYDVKM. V lost 6 bases to trimming and J lost 5 bases; unmatched junction nucleotides: 18. CDR3 length: 18 amino acids.

The rearrangement uses TRBV7-9 and TRBJ2-1, with D unresolved. The CDR3 runs to 14 residues. Trimming shortened V by 10 bases and J by 5 bases, and 18 bases separated the two germline ends. The V gene's germline CDR1 is SEHNR and CDR2 FQNEAQ (reference sequence). The CDR3 here is CAISPPARNNEQFF. CDR3 bases: TGTGCCATCAGTCCACCAGCAAGAAACAATGAGCAGTTCTTC.

The sample holds a few counts of this clonotype. CDR3 DNA: TGTGCCAGCAGCTTAGGGACTAATTCCTACGAGCAGTACTTC. This codes for CASSLGTNSYEQYF. The chain couples TRBV11-2 to TRBJ2-7; D may be TRBD2 (6 bases). In germline, CDR1 is SGHAT, CDR2 FQNNGV. The CDR3 spans 14 residues. Deletions cut 1 base from V and 1 base from J, with 8 bases between.

The chain carries TRBV18 and TRBJ1-1; D remains ambiguous. Trimming pared 4 bases from V and 0 bases from J, leaving 6 bases between. CDR1 is KGHSH and CDR2 is LQKENI in the germline V gene. CDR3 length equals 13 residues. CDR3 sequence (DNA): TGTGCCAGCTCACAGGATATGAACACTGAAGCTTTCTTT. Translation gives CASSQDMNTEAFF.